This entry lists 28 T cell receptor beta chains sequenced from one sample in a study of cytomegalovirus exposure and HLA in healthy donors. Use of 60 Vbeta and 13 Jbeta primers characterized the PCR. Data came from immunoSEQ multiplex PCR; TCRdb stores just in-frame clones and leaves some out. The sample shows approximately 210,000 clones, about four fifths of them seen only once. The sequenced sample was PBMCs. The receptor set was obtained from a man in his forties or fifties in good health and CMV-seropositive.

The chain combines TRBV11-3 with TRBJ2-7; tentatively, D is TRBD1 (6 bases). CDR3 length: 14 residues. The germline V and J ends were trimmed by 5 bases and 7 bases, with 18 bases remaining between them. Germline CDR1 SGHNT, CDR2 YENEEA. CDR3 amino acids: CASSPGTSLWEQYF. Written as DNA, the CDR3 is TGTGCCAGCAGCCCCGGGACAAGCCTCTGGGAGCAGTACTTC.

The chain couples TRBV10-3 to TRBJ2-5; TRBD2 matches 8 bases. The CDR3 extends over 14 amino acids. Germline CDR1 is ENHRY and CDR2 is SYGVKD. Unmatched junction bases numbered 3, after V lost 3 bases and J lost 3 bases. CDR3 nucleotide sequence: TGTGCCATCAGTGATGCGGGGGGCGAAGAGACCCAGTACTTC. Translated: CAISDAGGEETQYF.

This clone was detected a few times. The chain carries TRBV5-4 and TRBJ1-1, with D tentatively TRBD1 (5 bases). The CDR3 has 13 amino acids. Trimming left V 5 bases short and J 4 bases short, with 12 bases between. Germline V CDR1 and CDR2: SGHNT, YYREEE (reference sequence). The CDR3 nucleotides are TGTGCCAGCAGTTTGAGGGGAGGCACTGAAGCTTTCTTT. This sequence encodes CASSLRGGTEAFF.

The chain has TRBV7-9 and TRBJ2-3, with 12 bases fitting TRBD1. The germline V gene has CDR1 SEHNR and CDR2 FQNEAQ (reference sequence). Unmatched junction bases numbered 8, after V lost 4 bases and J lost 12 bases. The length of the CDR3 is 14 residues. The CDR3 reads CASSSEGTGGLQYF. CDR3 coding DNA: TGTGCCAGCAGCTCAGAGGGGACAGGGGGCCTTCAGTATTTT.

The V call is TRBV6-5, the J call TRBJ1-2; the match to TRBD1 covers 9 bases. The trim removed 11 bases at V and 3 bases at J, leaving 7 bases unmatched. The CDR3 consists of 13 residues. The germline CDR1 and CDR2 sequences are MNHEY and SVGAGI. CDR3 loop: CASYRGLDYGYTF. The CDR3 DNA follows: TGTGCCTCCTACAGGGGGCTGGACTATGGCTACACCTTC.

The CDR3 loop reads CASSLAGNMNTEAFF. In DNA, the CDR3 is TGTGCCAGCAGCTTGGCGGGGAATATGAACACTGAAGCTTTCTTT. The gene calls are TRBV5-4 and TRBJ1-1; D is undetermined. This CDR3 is built from 15 residues. Trimming cost V 0 bases and J 0 bases, with 9 bases left between them. In germline, CDR1 is SGHNT, CDR2 YYREEE (reference sequence).

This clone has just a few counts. CDR3 protein: CASSLFWDSTSTDTQYF. The CDR3 DNA reads TGTGCCAGCAGCTTATTTTGGGACTCCACATCTACAGATACGCAGTATTTT. V gene TRBV7-9 combines with J gene TRBJ2-3, with D tentatively TRBD2 (6 bases). This CDR3 has 17 amino acids. Trimming removed 2 bases at V and 3 bases at J, with 18 bases between. CDR1 SEHNR and CDR2 FQNEAQ come from the germline V gene (reference sequence). The full variable domain, completed using reference TRBV7-9 and TRBJ2-3, is DTGVSQNPRHKITKRGQNVTFRCDPISEHNRLYWYRQTLGQGPEFLTYFQNEAQLEKSRLLSDRFSAERPKGSFSTLEIQRTEQGDSAMYLCASSLFWDSTSTDTQYFGPGTRLTVL.

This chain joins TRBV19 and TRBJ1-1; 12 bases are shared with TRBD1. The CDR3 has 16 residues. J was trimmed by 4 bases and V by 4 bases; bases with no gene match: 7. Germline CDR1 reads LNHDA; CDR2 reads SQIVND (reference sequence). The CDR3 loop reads CASSTWDRGQGTEAFF. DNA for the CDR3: TGTGCCAGTAGTACCTGGGACAGGGGGCAGGGCACTGAAGCTTTCTTT.

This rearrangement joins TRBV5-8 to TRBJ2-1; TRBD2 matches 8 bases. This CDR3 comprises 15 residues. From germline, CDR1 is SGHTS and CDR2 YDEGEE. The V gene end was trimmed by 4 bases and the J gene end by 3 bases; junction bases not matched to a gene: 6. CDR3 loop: CASSMIAGIYNEQFF. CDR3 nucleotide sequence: TGTGCCAGCAGCATGATAGCGGGAATCTACAATGAGCAGTTCTTC.

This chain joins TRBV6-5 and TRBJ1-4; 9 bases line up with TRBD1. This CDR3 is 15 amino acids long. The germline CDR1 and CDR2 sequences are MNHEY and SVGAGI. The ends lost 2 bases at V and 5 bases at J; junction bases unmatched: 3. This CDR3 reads CASSYLGQGNEKLFF. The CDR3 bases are TGTGCCAGCAGTTACCTCGGACAGGGGAATGAAAAACTGTTTTTT.

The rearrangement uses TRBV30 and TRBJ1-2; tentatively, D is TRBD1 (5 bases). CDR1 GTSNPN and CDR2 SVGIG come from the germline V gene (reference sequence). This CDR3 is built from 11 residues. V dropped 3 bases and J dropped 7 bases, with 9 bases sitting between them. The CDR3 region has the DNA TGTGCCTGGAGCGGGGGGGGTGGCTACACCTTC. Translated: CAWSGGGGYTF.

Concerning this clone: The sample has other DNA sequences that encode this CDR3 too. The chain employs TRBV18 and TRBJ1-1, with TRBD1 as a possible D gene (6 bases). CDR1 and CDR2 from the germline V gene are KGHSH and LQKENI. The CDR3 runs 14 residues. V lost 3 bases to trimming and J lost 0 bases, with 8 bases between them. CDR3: CASSPGQMNTEAFF. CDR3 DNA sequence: TGTGCCAGCTCACCCGGACAGATGAACACTGAAGCTTTCTTT.

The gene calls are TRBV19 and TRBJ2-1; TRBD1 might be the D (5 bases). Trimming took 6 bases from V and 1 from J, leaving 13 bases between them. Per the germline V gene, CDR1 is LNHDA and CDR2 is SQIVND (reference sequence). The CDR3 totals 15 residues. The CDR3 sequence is CASRESRVSYNEQFF. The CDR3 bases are TGTGCCAGTAGGGAGAGCAGGGTTTCCTACAATGAGCAGTTCTTC.

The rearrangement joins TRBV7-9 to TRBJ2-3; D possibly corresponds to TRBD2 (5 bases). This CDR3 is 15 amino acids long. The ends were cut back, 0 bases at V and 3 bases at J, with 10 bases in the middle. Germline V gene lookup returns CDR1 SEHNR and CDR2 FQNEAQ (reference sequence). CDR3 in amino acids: CASSLAISVTDTQYF. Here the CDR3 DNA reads TGTGCCAGCAGCTTAGCGATTAGCGTTACAGATACGCAGTATTTT. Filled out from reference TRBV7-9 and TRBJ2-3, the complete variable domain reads DTGVSQNPRHKITKRGQNVTFRCDPISEHNRLYWYRQTLGQGPEFLTYFQNEAQLEKSRLLSDRFSAERPKGSFSTLEIQRTEQGDSAMYLCASSLAISVTDTQYFGPGTRLTVL.

The CDR3 nucleotides are TGTGCCAGCAGCCCCGCCGGGACAGGGGGAATGTTGGCTTTCTTT. Protein: CASSPAGTGGMLAFF. V and J are TRBV11-2 and TRBJ1-1, with 11 bases that match TRBD1. The length of the CDR3 is 15 residues. Germline V gene sequence: CDR1 SGHAT, CDR2 FQNNGV. The J segment lost 11 bases and the V segment lost 5 bases, leaving 13 bases of the junction unmatched.

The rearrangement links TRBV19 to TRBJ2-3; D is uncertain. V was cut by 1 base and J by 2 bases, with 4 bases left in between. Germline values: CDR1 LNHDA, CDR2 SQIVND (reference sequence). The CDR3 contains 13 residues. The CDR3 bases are TGTGCCAGTAGTATAGGGGCCACAGATACGCAGTATTTT. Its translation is CASSIGATDTQYF.

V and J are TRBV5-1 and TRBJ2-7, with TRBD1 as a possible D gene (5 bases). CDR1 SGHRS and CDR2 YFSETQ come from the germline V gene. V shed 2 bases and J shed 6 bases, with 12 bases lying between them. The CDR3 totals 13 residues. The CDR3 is CASSLNQGGEQYF. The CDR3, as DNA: TGCGCCAGCAGCTTAAACCAGGGCGGCGAGCAGTACTTC.

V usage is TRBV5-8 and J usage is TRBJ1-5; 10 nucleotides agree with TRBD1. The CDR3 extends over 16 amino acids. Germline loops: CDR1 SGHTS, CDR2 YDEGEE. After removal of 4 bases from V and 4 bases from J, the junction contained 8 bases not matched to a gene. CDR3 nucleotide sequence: TGTGCCAGCAGCCTTGTTGGGACAGGGGCGAATCAGCCCCAGCATTTT. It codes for CASSLVGTGANQPQHF.

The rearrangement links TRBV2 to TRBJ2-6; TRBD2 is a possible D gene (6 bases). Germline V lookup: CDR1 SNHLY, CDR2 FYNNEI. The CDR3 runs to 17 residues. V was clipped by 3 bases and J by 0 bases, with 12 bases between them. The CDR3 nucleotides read TGTGCCAGCAGTGACGGAGGGGTCCTCTCTGGGGCCAACGTCCTGACTTTC. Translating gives CASSDGGVLSGANVLTF.

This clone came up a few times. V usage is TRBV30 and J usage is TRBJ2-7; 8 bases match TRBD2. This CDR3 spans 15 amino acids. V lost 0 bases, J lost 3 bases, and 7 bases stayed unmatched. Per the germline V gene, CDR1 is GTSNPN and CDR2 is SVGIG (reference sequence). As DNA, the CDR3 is TGTGCCTGGAGTGTACTGGCGGGAGGAGGCTACGAGCAGTACTTC. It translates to CAWSVLAGGGYEQYF.

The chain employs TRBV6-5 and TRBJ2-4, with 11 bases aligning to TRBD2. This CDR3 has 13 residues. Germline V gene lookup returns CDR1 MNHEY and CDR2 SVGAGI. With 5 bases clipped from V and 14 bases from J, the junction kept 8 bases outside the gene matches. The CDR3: CASSQGLAAVKYF. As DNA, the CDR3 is TGTGCCAGCAGTCAGGGACTAGCGGCCGTAAAGTACTTC.

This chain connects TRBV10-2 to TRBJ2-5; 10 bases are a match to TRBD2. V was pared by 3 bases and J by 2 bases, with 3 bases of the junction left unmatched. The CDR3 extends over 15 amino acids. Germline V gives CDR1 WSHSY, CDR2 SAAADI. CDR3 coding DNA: TGCGCCAGCAGTGAACTGACTAGCGGGCAAGAGACCCAGTACTTC. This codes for CASSELTSGQETQYF.

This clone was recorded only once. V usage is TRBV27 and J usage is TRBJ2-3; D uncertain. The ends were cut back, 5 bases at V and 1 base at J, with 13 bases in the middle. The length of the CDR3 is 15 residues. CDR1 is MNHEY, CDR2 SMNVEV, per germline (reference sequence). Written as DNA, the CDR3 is TGTGCCAGCAGTCGACTGTCAGTTGGCACAGATACGCAGTATTTT. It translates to CASSRLSVGTDTQYF.

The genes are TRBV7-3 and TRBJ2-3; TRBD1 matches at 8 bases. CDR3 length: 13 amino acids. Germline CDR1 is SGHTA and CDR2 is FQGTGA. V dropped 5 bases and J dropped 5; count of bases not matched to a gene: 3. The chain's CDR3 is CASSKDRGDTQYF. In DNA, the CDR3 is TGTGCCAGCAGCAAAGACAGGGGAGATACGCAGTATTTT.

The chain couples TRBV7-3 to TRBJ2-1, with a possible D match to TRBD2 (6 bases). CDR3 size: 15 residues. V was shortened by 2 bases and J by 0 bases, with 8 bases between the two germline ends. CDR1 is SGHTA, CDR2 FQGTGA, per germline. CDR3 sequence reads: CASSLLGGSYNEQFF. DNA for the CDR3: TGTGCCAGCAGCTTATTGGGGGGCTCCTACAATGAGCAGTTCTTC.

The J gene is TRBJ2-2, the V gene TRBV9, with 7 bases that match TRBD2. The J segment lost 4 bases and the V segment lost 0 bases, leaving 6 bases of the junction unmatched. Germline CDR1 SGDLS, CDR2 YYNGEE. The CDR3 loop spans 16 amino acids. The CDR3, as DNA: TGTGCCAGCAGCGTAGACGTCACTAGCGTCACCGGGGAGCTGTTTTTT. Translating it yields CASSVDVTSVTGELFF.

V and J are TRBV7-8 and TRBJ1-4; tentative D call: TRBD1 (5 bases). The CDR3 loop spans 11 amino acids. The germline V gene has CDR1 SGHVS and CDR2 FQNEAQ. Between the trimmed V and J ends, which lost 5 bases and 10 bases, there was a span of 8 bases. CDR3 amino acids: CASSPQGKLFF. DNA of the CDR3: TGTGCCAGCAGCCCCCAGGGAAAACTGTTTTTT.

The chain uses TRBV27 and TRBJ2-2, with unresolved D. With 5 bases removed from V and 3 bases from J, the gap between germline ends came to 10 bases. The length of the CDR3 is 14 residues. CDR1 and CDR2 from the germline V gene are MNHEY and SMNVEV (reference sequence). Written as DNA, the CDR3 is TGTGCCAGCAGTCCTAATATGGACACCGGGGAGCTGTTTTTT. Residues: CASSPNMDTGELFF.